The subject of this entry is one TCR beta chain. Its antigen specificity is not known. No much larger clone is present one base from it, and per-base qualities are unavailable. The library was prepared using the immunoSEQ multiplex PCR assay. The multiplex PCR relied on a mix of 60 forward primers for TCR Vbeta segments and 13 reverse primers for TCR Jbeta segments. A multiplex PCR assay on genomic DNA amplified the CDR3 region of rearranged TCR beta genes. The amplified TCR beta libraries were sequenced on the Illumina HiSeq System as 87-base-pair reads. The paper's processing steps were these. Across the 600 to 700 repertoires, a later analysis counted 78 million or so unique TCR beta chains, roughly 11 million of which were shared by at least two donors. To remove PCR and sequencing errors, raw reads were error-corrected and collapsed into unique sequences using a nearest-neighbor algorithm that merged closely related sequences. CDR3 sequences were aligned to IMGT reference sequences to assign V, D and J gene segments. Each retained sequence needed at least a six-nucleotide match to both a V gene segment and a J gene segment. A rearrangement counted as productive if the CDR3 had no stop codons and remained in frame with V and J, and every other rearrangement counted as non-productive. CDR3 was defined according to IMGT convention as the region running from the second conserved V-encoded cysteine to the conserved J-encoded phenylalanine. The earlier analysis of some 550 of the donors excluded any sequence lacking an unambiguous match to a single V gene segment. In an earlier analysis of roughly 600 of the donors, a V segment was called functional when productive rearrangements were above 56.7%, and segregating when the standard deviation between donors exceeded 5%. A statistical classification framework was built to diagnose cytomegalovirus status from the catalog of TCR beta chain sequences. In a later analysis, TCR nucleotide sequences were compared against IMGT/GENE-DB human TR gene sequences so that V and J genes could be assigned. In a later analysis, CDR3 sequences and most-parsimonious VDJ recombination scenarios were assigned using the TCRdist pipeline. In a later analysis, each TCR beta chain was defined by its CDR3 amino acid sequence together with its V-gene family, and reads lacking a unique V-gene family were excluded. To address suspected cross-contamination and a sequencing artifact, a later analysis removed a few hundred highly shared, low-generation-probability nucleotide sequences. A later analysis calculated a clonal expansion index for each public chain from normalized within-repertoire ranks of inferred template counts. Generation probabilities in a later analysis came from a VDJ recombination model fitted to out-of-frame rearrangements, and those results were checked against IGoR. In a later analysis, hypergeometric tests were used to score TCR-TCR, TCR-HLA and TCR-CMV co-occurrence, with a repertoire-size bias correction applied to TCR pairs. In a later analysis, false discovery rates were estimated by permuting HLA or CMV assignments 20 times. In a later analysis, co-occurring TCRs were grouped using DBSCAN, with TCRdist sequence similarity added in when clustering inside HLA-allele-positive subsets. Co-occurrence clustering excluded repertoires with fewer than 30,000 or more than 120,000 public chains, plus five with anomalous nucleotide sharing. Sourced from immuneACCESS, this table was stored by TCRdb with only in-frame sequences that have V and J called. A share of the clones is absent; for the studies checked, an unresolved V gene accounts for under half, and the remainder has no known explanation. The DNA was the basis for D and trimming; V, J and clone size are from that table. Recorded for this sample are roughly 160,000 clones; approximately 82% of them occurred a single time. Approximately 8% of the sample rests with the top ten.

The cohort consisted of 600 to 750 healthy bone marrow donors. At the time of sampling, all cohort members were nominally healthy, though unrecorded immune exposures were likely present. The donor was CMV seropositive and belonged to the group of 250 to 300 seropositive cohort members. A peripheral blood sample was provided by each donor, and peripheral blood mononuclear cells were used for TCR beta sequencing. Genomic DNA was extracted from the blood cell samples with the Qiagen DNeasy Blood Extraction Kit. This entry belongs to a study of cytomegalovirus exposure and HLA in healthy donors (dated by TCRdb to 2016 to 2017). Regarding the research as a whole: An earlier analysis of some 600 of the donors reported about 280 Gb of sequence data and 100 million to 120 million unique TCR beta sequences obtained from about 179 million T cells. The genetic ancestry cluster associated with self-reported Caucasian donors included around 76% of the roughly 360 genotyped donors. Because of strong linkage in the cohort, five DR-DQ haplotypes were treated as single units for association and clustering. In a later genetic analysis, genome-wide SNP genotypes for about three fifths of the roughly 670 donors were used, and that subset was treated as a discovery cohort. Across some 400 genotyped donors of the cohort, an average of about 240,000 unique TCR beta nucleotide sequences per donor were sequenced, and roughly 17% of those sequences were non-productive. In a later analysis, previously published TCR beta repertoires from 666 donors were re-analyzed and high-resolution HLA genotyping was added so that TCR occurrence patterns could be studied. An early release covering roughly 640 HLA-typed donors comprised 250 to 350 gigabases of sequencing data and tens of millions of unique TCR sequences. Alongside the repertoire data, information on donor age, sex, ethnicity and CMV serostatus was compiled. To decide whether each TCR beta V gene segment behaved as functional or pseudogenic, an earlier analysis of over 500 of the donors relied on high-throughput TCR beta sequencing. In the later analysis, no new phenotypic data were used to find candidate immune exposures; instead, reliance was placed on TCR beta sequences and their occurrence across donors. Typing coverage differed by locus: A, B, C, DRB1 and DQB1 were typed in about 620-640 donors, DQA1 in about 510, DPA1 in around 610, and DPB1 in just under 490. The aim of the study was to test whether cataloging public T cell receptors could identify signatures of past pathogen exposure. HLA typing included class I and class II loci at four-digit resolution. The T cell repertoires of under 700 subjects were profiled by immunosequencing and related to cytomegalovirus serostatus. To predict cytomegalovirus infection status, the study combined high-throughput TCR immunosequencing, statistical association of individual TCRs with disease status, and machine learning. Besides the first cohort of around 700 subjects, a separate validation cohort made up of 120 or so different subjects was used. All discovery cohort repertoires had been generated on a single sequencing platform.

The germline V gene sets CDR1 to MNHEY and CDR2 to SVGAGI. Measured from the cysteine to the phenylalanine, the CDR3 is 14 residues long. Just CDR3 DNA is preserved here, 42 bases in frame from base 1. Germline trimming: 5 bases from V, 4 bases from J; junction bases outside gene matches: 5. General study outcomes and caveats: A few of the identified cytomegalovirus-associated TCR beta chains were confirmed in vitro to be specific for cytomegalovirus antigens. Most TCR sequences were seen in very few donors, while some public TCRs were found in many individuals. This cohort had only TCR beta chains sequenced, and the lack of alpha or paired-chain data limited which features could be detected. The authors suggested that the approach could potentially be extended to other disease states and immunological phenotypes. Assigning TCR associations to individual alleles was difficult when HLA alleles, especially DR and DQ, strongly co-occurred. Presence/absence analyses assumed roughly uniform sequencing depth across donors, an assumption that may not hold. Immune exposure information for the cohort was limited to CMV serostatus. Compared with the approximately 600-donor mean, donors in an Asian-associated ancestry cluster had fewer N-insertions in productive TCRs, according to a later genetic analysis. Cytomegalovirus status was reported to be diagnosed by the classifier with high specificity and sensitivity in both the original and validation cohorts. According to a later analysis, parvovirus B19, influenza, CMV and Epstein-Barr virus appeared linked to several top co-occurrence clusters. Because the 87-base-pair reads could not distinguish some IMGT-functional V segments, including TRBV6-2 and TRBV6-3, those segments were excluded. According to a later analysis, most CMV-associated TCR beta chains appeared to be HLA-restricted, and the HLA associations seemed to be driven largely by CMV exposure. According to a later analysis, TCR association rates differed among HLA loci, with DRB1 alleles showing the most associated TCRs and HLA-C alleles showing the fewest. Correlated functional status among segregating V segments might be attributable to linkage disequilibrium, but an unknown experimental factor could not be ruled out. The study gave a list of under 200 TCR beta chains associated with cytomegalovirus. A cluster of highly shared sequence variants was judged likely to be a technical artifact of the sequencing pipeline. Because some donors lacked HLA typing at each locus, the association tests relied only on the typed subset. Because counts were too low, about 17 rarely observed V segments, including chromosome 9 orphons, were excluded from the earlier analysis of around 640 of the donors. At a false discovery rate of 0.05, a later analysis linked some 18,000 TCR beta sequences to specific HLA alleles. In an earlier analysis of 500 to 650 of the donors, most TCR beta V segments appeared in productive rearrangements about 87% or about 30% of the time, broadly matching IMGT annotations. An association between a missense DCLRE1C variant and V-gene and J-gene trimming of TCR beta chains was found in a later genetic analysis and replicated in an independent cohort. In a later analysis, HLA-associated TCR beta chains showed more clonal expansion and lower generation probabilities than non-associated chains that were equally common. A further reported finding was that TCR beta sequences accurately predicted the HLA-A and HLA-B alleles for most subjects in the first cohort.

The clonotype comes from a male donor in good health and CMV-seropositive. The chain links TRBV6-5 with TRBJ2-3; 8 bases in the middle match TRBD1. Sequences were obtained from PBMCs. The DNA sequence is TGTGCCAGCAGTGACAGGGGAGTTGCAGATACGCAGTATTTT. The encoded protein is CASSDRGVADTQYF.